This T cell receptor beta chain was recorded in a study of blood T cell repertoires in COVID-19. Whole-study context: Nucleic acid was either cDNA or gDNA, and it came from T cells, B-cell-depleted T cells, or PBMCs.

Participant age was roughly 18 to 95 years, and participants resided in fewer than 30 US areas. Participants reported their clinical history, and cohort assignment relied on those reports. Methods used by the authors: Nucleated cell counts were estimated from reference gene primer amplification. The table came from immunoSEQ multiplex PCR; TCRdb's copy has only in-frame clones and leaves some out. That table is the source of V, J and clone size, and D and trimming were worked out from the DNA. Found here are approximately 200,000 clones, 84% of them singletons; the top ten hold roughly 3.2%. The V end was cut by 1 base, the J end by 1 base, with 4 bases between. CDR3 length: 13 residues.

The sequence derives from a young woman who had recovered from COVID-19. Material for sequencing was PBMCs or T cells enriched from blood (not recorded which). The rearrangement uses TRBV12-3 or TRBV12-4 and TRBJ1-1; no definite D call. The CDR3 region has the DNA TGTGCCAGCAGTTTAGTCCAGAACACTGAAGCTTTCTTT. Amino acid sequence: CASSLVQNTEAFF.